The clone carrying this TCR beta chain occurred once. Its cognate antigen is unknown. 5'-RACE, quantitative and with molecular barcodes, yielded the TCR beta libraries. TCRdb reprocessed the 5' RACE reads via MiXCR and lists one record per CDR3 protein. The top ten hold roughly 12% of the sample, which has around 120,000 distinct CDR3 sequences, nearly 25% seen once. J gave up 0 bases and V 0 bases, and 2 bases lay outside the gene matches. Germline assignment: CDR1 SGHRS and CDR2 YFSETQ. The CDR3 is made up of 16 amino acids. This sample is drawn from a study of CD8 T cells in ankylosing spondylitis. Overall study findings and caveats: CD8+ cells made up the disease-linked clones, which were relatively rare in peripheral blood.

The sample comprised synovial fluid, either unsorted or a sorted T cell fraction (not recorded which). This chain joins TRBV5-1 and TRBJ2-2; TRBD2 matches 7 bases. This TCR came from a male donor with ankylosing spondylitis. CDR3 DNA: TGCGCCAGCAGCTTGGTCGCGGGAGCGAACACCGGGGAGCTGTTTTTT. Translation: CASSLVAGANTGELFF.